The 24 T cell receptor beta chains below were found in one sample sequenced in a study of T cells in Graves' hyperthyroidism and ophthalmopathy. TCR beta CDR3 regions were amplified from RNA transcripts. TCR CDR3 regions were first amplified by RT-PCR with HTBI primers. From the multiplex PCR reads, TCRdb called clonotypes with MiXCR, one entry per CDR3 protein. Here the sample spans 450,000 to 650,000 distinct CDR3 sequences, 17% being singletons. The specimen was blood. The receptors here all came from a woman aged 18 to 35 with Graves' ophthalmopathy.

The rearrangement uses TRBV19 and TRBJ2-3, with D possibly matching TRBD2 (5 bases). Germline V gene data show CDR1 as LNHDA and CDR2 as SQIVND (reference sequence). CDR3 length: 16 residues. The ends were cut back, 1 base at V and 1 base at J, with 12 bases in the middle. For the CDR3, the DNA is TGTGCCAGTAGTATAGGGCTGAGGGTCCGCACAGATACGCAGTATTTT. Its translation is CASSIGLRVRTDTQYF.

This clonotype showed up just a few times. The chain joins TRBV6-1 to TRBJ2-7; 8 bases agree with TRBD1. The trim removed 6 bases at V and 2 bases at J, leaving 6 bases unmatched. Looked up from germline, CDR1 is MNHNS and CDR2 is SASEGT. The CDR3 spans 14 residues. The DNA of the CDR3 is TGTGCCAGCAGGGGACAGGTAAACGCCTACGAGCAGTACTTC. Protein sequence: CASRGQVNAYEQYF.

This clonotype was recorded at least ten times. In DNA, the CDR3 is TGTGCCAGCAGTGAAGATGAGGGACGCCTAATTTCACCCCTCCACTTT. It encodes CASSEDEGRLISPLHF. J is TRBJ1-6 and V is TRBV6-1, with D possibly TRBD1 on 5 matching bases. The CDR3 is 16 amino acids. V lost 1 base to trimming and J lost 9 bases, with 16 bases between them. The germline gives CDR1 MNHNS, CDR2 SASEGT.

This clonotype was recorded many times. The gene calls are TRBV20-1 and TRBJ1-1, with TRBD1 matching 8 bases. Germline values: CDR1 DFQATT, CDR2 SNEGSKA (reference sequence). The CDR3 runs 15 residues. V was pared by 0 bases and J by 0 bases, with 3 bases of the junction left unmatched. CDR3 amino acids: CSARDLGQVNTEAFF. CDR3 nucleotides: TGCAGTGCTAGAGACCTGGGACAGGTGAACACTGAAGCTTTCTTT.

The J gene is TRBJ2-3, the V gene TRBV4-2; D might be TRBD2 (6 bases). Germline lookup yields CDR1 LGHNA and CDR2 YNFKEQ. V lost 0 bases, J lost 1 base, and 26 bases lay in between. The length of the CDR3 is 21 residues. CDR3 protein: CASSQDRDSSLSRPGTDTQYF. The CDR3 DNA sequence: TGTGCCAGCAGCCAAGATAGGGACTCTTCCTTATCTAGACCTGGCACAGATACGCAGTATTTT.

This clonotype was counted a single time. The V and J genes are TRBV20-1 and TRBJ2-2, with 8 bases fitting TRBD1. Germline CDR1 reads DFQATT; CDR2 reads SNEGSKA (reference sequence). This CDR3 has 13 residues. CDR3 sequence: CSAQGAVSGELFF. The CDR3 DNA reads TGCAGCGCCCAGGGGGCGGTGTCCGGGGAGCTGTTTTTT.

This clonotype has a count of ten or more. This chain uses TRBV20-1 with TRBJ2-1; D is undetermined. Trimming cost V 1 base and J 8 bases, with 18 bases left between them. The CDR3 is 15 residues long. From germline, CDR1 is DFQATT and CDR2 SNEGSKA (reference sequence). This CDR3 reads CSARAFRAGDDEQFF. Here the CDR3 DNA reads TGCAGTGCTAGAGCCTTTAGGGCAGGCGACGATGAGCAGTTCTTC.

This clonotype was counted at least ten times. The chain links TRBV2 to TRBJ2-2, with D maybe TRBD2 (6 bases). Germline V CDR1 and CDR2: SNHLY, FYNNEI. V shed 6 bases and J shed 1 base, with 12 bases lying between them. This CDR3 is built from 15 residues. CDR3 sequence reads: CASRAGGENTGELFF. The CDR3 region has the DNA TGTGCCAGCAGGGCCGGGGGAGAGAACACCGGGGAGCTGTTTTTT.

V usage is TRBV25-1 and J usage is TRBJ2-1; 10 nucleotides align to TRBD2. V trimming: 4 bases; J trimming: 0 bases; junction bases outside the gene matches: 15. This CDR3 spans 20 amino acids. The germline CDR1 and CDR2 sequences are MGHDK and SYGVNS. CDR3 in amino acids: CASSVSLELSSGSSYNEQFF. CDR3 DNA: TGTGCCAGCAGTGTATCCTTGGAGTTGTCTAGCGGGAGCTCCTACAATGAGCAGTTCTTC.

This clonotype was seen a few times. The V call is TRBV6-1, the J call TRBJ2-7, with 8 bases identical to TRBD2. This CDR3 spans 16 amino acids. Germline lookup yields CDR1 MNHNS and CDR2 SASEGT. Trimming cost V 6 bases and J 4 bases; bases outside gene matches: 14. The CDR3 DNA reads as TGTGCCAGCAGCTCGAATCCCGGGACTAGATTTTACGAGCAGTACTTC. As protein: CASSSNPGTRFYEQYF.

This clonotype was seen more than once but under ten times. This sequence joins TRBV6-1 and TRBJ1-1; 8 positions agree with TRBD1. The length of the CDR3 is 15 residues. Germline trimming cut 7 bases from V and 4 bases from J; bases unmatched to any gene: 11. The germline V gene encodes CDR1 MNHNS and CDR2 SASEGT. The CDR3 spells CASTRGSTGATEAFF. The DNA of the CDR3 is TGTGCCAGCACGAGAGGATCGACAGGGGCCACTGAAGCTTTCTTT.

A few counts support this clonotype. This chain connects TRBV10-3 to TRBJ2-1; 7 bases agree with TRBD2. V lost 2 bases to trimming and J lost 2 bases; unmatched junction nucleotides: 9. The CDR3 length is 17 residues. Germline-derived CDR1 and CDR2 are ENHRY and SYGVKD. The CDR3 reads CAISEGGLSGAYNEQFF. CDR3 coding DNA: TGTGCCATCAGTGAGGGAGGACTCAGCGGGGCCTACAATGAGCAGTTCTTC.

This clonotype has ten or more counts. The rearrangement uses TRBV7-2 and TRBJ2-3, with 9 bases identical to TRBD2. There are 17 residues in the CDR3. Germline loops: CDR1 SGHTA, CDR2 FQGNSA. V shed 2 bases and J 4 bases; nucleotides not matched to a gene: 10. The CDR3 spells CASSLILRGRVPDTQYF. CDR3 sequence (DNA): TGTGCCAGCAGCTTAATTCTGCGCGGGAGGGTTCCAGATACGCAGTATTTT.

The chain couples TRBV14 to TRBJ2-7; D is ambiguous. The CDR3 is 12 residues long. The germline V gene encodes CDR1 SGHDN and CDR2 FVKESK. V was clipped by 6 bases and J by 4 bases, with 10 bases between them. CDR3 residues: CASSHMTYEQYF. CDR3 nucleotides: TGTGCCAGCAGTCACATGACGTACGAGCAGTACTTC. Full variable domain (outside the CDR3, taken from reference TRBV14 and TRBJ2-7): EAGVTQFPSHSVIEKGQTVTLRCDPISGHDNLYWYRRVMGKEIKFLLHFVKESKQDESGMPNNRFLAERTGGTYSTLKVQPAELEDSGVYFCASSHMTYEQYFGPGTRLTVT.

A word on this clonotype: Given a much more abundant clone one base away, this may be a read error. V and J are TRBV20-1 and TRBJ2-1; 8 positions match TRBD2. CDR1 is DFQATT, CDR2 SNEGSKA, per germline (reference sequence). The CDR3 is 15 residues long. DNA for the CDR3: TGCAATGCTAGCACCGGCCTAGCGGGTTACAATGAGCAGTTCTTC. It is translated as CNASTGLAGYNEQFF.

This chain links TRBV6-2 or TRBV6-3 with TRBJ1-5, with 12 nucleotides matching TRBD1. The CDR3 is 14 residues long. Germline V gene lookup returns CDR1 MNHEY and CDR2 SVGEGT. V trimming: 6 bases; J trimming: 8 bases; junction bases outside the gene matches: 5. CDR3 bases: TGTGCCAGCAGGAGGGACAGGGGGCTAGAGCCCCAGCATTTT. This encodes CASRRDRGLEPQHF.

This rearrangement joins TRBV3-1 to TRBJ2-3; 9 bases are a match to TRBD1. This CDR3 is 15 amino acids long. The germline CDR1 and CDR2 sequences are LGHDT and YNNKEL (reference sequence). Unmatched junction bases numbered 5, after V lost 2 bases and J lost 5 bases. Here the CDR3 reads CASSQPGTGRDTQYF. The CDR3 nucleotides read TGTGCCAGCAGCCAACCCGGGACAGGGAGAGATACGCAGTATTTT.

This clonotype was seen many times. V gene TRBV7-3 combines with J gene TRBJ2-7; 11 bases align to TRBD1. CDR1 is SGHTA and CDR2 is FQGTGA in the germline V gene. The CDR3 sequence is 15 residues long. Trimming cost V 0 bases and J 2 bases; bases outside gene matches: 0. In DNA form, the CDR3 reads TGTGCCAGCAGCTTAACGGGACAGGGGGCCTACGAGCAGTACTTC. Its protein is CASSLTGQGAYEQYF.

This clonotype has more than one count but fewer than ten. V usage is TRBV6-5 and J usage is TRBJ1-2, with unresolved D. Deletions cut 2 bases from V and 5 bases from J, with 12 bases between. This CDR3 spans 14 amino acids. Germline V gene sequence: CDR1 MNHEY, CDR2 SVGAGI. CDR3 nucleotides: TGTGCCAGCAGTTACGGTGGAACAGCATATGGCTACACCTTC. Its protein is CASSYGGTAYGYTF.

In this sample, this clonotype turned up many times. The chain couples TRBV7-8 to TRBJ1-1; no firm D call. V was clipped by 1 base and J by 4 bases, with 13 bases between them. The CDR3 has 15 residues. Germline CDR1 is SGHVS and CDR2 is FQNEAQ. CDR3 in DNA: TGTGCCAGCAGCTTAGGGGTGGAGACGGCCACTGAAGCTTTCTTT. Translated, it gives CASSLGVETATEAFF.

This clonotype occurred many times. The rearrangement uses TRBV10-3 and TRBJ1-4; 12 bases align to TRBD1. The CDR3 totals 15 residues. V gave up 5 bases and J gave up 8 bases; unmatched junction bases: 6. Germline CDR1 reads ENHRY; CDR2 reads SYGVKD. DNA for the CDR3: TGTGCCATCAGTCAGACCGGGACAGGGGGCGAAAAACTGTTTTTT. Translated: CAISQTGTGGEKLFF.

With regard to this clonotype: A single base separates this from a much larger clone, so it may be a read error. The chain couples TRBV20-1 to TRBJ2-7; 7 bases align to TRBD1. The CDR3 length is 13 residues. Looked up from germline, CDR1 is DFQATT and CDR2 is SNEGSKA (reference sequence). J gave up 2 bases and V 2 bases, and 3 bases lay outside the gene matches. Written as DNA, the CDR3 is TGCAGTGCTAGAAAGGGGGCTCCCTACGAGCAGTACTTC. Residues: CSARKGAPYEQYF.

The V call is TRBV19, the J call TRBJ1-5; 8 nucleotides match TRBD1. Germline CDR1 is LNHDA and CDR2 is SQIVND (reference sequence). The CDR3 consists of 12 residues. V lost 6 bases to trimming and J lost 6 bases; unmatched junction nucleotides: 1. CDR3 in amino acids: CASRTGAQPQHF. The CDR3 bases are TGTGCCAGTAGGACAGGGGCTCAGCCCCAGCATTTT.

The rearrangement links TRBV12-3 or TRBV12-4 to TRBJ2-2, with 9 bases identical to TRBD2. The CDR3 is 17 amino acids. V shed 3 bases, J shed 1 base, and the junction held 6 bases outside the gene matches. The CDR3 region has the DNA TGTGCCAGCAGTTTCCTACGGACTAGCGTGAACACCGGGGAGCTGTTTTTT. It translates to CASSFLRTSVNTGELFF.